This T cell receptor beta chain was identified during a study of T cell responses to AZD1222 COVID-19 vaccine. The germline CDR1 and CDR2 sequences are SGDLS and YYNGEE. CDR3 length: 14 residues. Trimming left V 0 bases short and J 7 bases short, with 12 bases between. Repertoires were generated with immunoSEQ multiplex PCR, while TCRdb's copy carries only in-frame clones and drops some. The table has under 200,000 clones, 80% to 90% seen once; the top ten hold about 2.5%. Points from the study as a whole: Two AZD1222 administrations were followed by greater Spike-specific TCR breadth and depth. A mostly white British donor set with more females was recruited, and clonal diversity was possibly underestimated.

Concerning this clone itself: The antigen is undetermined.

The clonotype was recovered from an adult in good health. This specimen consisted of peripheral blood, obtained on day 0 of MenACWY control vaccination. This chain joins TRBV9 and TRBJ2-3; D possibly corresponds to TRBD2 (7 bases). CDR3 in amino acids: CASSVGGRGNTQYF. As DNA, the CDR3 is TGTGCCAGCAGCGTAGGGGGGCGGGGGAATACGCAGTATTTT.